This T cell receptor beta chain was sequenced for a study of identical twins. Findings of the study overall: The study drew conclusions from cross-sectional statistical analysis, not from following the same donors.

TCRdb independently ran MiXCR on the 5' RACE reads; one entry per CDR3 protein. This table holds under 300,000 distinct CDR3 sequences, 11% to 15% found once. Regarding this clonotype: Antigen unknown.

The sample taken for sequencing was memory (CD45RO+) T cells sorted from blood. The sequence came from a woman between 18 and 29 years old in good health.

The CDR3 reads CASSSSGTGGLSPLHF. Written as DNA, the CDR3 is TGTGCCAGCAGCTCCTCGGGTACAGGGGGACTGTCACCCCTCCACTTT. The chain uses TRBV7-9 and TRBJ1-6; 8 nucleotides line up with TRBD1. The germline CDR1 and CDR2 sequences are SEHNR and FQNEAQ (reference sequence). This CDR3 contains 16 residues. The junction had 12 bases not matched to a gene; V was cut back by 4 bases and J by 10 bases.